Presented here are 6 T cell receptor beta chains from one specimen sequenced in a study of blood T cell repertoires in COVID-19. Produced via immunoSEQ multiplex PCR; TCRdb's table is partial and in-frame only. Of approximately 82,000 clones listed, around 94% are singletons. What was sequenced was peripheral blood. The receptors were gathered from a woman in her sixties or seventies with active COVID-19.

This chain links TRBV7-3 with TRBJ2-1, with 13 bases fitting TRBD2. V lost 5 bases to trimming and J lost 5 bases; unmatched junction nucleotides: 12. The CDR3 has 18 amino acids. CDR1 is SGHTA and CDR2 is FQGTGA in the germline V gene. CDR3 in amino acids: CASSSGTSGTPRHNEQFF. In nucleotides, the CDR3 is TGTGCCAGCAGCAGCGGGACTAGCGGGACCCCAAGGCACAATGAGCAGTTCTTC.

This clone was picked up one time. DNA for the CDR3: TGTGCCAGCAGTTACTCGATAGATTCTGGAAACACCATATATTTT. Residues: CASSYSIDSGNTIYF. The V call is TRBV6-5, the J call TRBJ1-3; D is unclear. The CDR3 sequence is 15 residues long. Trimming pared 0 bases from V and 1 base from J, leaving 7 bases between. Germline CDR1 and CDR2: MNHEY and SVGAGI.

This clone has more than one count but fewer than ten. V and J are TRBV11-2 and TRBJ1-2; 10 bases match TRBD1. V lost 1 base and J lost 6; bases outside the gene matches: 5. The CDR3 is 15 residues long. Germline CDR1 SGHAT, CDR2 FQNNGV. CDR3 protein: CASSLVRDRGNGYTF. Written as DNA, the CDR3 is TGTGCCAGCAGCTTAGTCCGGGACAGGGGAAATGGCTACACCTTC.

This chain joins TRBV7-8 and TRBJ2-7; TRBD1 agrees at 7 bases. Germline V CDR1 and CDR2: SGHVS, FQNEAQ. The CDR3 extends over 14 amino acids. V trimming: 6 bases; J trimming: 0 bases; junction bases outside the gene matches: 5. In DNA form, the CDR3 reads TGTGCCAGCAGTTCGGGACAGAGCTCCTACGAGCAGTACTTC. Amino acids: CASSSGQSSYEQYF. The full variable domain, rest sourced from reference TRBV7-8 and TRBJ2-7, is GAGVSQSPRYKVAKRGQDVALRCDPISGHVSLFWYQQALGQGPEFLTYFQNEAQLDKSGLPSDRFFAERPEGSVSTLKIQRTQQEDSAVYLCASSSGQSSYEQYFGPGTRLTVT.

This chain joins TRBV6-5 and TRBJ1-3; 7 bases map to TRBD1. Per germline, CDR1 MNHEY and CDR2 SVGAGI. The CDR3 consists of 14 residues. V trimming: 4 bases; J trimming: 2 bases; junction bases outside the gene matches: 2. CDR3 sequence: CASSWGTAGNTIYF. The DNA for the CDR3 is TGTGCCAGCAGTTGGGGGACAGCTGGAAACACCATATATTTT.

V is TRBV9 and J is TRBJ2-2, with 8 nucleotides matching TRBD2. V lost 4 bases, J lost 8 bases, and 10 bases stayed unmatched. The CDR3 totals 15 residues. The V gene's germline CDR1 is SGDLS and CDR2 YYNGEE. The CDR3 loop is CASSTKRTSLGELFF. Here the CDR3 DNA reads TGTGCCAGCAGCACGAAAAGGACTAGCTTGGGGGAGCTGTTTTTT.